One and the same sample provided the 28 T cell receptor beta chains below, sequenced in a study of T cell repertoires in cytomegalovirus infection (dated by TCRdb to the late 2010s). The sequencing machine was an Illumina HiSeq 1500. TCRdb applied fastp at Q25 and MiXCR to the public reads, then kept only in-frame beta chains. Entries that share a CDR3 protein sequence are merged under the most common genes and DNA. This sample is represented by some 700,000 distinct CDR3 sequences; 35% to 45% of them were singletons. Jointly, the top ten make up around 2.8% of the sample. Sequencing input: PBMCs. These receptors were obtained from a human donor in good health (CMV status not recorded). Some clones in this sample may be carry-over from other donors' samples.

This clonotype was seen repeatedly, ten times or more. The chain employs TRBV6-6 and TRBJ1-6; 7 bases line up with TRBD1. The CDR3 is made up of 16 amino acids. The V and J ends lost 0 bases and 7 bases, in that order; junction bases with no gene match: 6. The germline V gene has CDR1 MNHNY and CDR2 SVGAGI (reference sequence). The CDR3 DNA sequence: TGTGCCAGCAGTTACTCGGGACAGCGGACGAATTCACCCCTCCACTTT. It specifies CASSYSGQRTNSPLHF.

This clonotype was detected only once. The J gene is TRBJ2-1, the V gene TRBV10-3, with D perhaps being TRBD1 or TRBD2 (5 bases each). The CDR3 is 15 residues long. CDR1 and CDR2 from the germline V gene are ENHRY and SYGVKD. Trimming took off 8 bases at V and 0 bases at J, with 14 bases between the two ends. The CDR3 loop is CAIASEGPSYNEQFF. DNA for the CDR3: TGTGCCATCGCTTCTGAGGGGCCCTCCTACAATGAGCAGTTCTTC.

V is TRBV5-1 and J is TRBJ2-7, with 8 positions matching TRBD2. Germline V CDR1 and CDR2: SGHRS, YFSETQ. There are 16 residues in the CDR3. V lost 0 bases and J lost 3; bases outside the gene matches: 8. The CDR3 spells CASSLERLAGYYEQYF. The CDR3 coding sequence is TGCGCCAGCAGCTTGGAAAGGCTAGCGGGTTACTACGAGCAGTACTTC.

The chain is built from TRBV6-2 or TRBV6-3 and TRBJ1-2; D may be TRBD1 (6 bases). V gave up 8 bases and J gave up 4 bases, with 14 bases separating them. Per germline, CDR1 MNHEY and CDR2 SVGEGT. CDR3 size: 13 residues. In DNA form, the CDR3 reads TGTGCCAGCGGGTCTACAGGGATCTATGGCTACACCTTC. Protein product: CASGSTGIYGYTF.

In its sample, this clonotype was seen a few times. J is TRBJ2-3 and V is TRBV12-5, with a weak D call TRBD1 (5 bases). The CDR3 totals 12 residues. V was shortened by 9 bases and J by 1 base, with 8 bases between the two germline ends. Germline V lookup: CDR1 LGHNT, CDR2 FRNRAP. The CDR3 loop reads CARGRCTDTQYF. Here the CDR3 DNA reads TGTGCTAGGGGGCGGTGCACAGATACGCAGTATTTT.

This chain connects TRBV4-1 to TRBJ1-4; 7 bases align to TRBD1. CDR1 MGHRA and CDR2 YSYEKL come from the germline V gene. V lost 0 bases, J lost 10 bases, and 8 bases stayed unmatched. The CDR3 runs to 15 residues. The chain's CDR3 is CASSQEEGQVGKLFF. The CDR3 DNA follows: TGCGCCAGCAGCCAAGAGGAAGGACAGGTCGGAAAACTGTTTTTT.

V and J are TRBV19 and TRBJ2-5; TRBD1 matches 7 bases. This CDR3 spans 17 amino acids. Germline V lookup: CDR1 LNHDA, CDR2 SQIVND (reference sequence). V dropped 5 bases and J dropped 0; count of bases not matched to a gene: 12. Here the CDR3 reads CASSLHPGTAYQETQYF. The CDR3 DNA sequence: TGTGCCAGTAGTCTACACCCCGGGACAGCGTACCAAGAGACCCAGTACTTC.

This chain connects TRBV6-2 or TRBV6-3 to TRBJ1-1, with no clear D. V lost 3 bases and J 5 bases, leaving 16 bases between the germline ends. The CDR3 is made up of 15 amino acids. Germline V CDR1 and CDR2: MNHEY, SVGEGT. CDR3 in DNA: TGTGCCAGCAGTTATCGGAGTCGCGGGAGGACTGAAGCTTTCTTT. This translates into CASSYRSRGRTEAFF.

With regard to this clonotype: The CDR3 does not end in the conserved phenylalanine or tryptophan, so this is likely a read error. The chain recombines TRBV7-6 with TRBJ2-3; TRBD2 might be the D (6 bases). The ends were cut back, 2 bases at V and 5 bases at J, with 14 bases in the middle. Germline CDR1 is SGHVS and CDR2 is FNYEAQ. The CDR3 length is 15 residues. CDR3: CASSLPSGDEDTQYC. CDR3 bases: TGTGCCAGCAGCTTACCGTCGGGGGATGAAGATACGCAGTATTGT.

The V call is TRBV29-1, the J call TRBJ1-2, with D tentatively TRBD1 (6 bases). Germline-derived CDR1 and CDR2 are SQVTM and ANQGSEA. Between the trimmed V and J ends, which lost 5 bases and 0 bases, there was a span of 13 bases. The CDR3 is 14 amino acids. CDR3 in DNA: TGCAGCGTTTTATTCGGGACAACTAACTATGGCTACACCTTC. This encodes CSVLFGTTNYGYTF. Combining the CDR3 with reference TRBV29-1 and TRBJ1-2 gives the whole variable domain SAVISQKPSRDICQRGTSLTIQCQVDSQVTMMFWYRQQPGQSLTLIATANQGSEATYESGFVIDKFPISRPNLTFSTLTVSNMSPEDSSIYLCSVLFGTTNYGYTFGSGTRLTVV.

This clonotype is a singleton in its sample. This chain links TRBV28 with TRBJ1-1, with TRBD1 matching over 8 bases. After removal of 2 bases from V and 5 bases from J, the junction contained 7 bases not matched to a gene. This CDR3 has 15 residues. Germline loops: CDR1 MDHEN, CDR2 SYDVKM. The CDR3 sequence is CASSLDRGSGTEAFF. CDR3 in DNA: TGTGCCAGCAGTTTAGACAGGGGATCCGGGACTGAAGCTTTCTTT.

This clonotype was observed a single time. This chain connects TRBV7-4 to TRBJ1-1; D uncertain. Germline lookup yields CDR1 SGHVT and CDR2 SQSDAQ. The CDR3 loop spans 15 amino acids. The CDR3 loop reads CVSSLAYPRNTEAFF. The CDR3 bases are TGTGTGAGCAGCTTAGCGTATCCCAGGAACACTGAAGCTTTCTTT.

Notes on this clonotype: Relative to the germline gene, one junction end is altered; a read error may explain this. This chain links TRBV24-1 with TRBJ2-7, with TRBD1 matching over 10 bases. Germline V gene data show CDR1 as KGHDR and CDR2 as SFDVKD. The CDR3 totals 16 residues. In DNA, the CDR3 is TGTGCAACCAGTGACCCGACAGGGGGCGGCCCCTACGAGCAGTCCTTC. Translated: CATSDPTGGGPYEQSF.

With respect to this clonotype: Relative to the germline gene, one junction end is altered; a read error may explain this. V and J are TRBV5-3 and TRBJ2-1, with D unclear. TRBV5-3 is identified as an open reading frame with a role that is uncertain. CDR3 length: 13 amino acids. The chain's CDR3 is CASSLAAYNEQLF. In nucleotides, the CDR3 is TGTGCCAGCAGCTTGGCGGCTTACAATGAGCAGTTATTC.

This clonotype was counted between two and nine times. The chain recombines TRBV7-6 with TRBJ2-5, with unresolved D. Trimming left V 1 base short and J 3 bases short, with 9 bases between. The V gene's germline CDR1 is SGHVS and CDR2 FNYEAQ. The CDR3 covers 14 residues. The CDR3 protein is CASSLVAFKETQYF. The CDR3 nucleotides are TGTGCCAGCAGCTTAGTAGCCTTTAAAGAGACCCAGTACTTC.

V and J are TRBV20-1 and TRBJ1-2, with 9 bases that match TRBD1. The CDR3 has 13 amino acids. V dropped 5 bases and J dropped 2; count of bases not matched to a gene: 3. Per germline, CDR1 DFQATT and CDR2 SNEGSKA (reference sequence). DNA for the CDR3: TGCAGTGCTCGGGACAGGGCGAACTATGGCTACACCTTC. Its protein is CSARDRANYGYTF.

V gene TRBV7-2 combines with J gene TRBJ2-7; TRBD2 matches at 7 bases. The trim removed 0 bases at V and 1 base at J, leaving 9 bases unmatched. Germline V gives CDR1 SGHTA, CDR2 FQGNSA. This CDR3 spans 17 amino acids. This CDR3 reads CASSLAGGYSYSYEQYF. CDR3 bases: TGTGCCAGCAGCTTAGCGGGGGGGTACAGTTATTCCTACGAGCAGTACTTC. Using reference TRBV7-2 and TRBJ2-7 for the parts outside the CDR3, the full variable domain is GAGVSQSPSNKVTEKGKDVELRCDPISGHTALYWYRQSLGQGLEFLIYFQGNSAPDKSGLPSDRFSAERTGGSVSTLTIQRTQQEDSAVYLCASSLAGGYSYSYEQYFGPGTRLTVT.

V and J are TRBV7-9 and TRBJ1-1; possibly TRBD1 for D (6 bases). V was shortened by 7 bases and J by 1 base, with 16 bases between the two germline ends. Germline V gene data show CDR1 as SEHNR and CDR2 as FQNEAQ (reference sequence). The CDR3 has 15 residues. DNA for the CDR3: TGTGCCAGCACACCTGGGGGGCAGGCGAACACTGAAGCTTTCTTT. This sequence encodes CASTPGGQANTEAFF.

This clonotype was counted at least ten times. CDR3 in amino acids: CASSRQGQGAYEQYF. CDR3 nucleotides: TGTGCCAGCAGTCGGCAGGGACAGGGGGCTTACGAGCAGTACTTC. The V and J genes are TRBV6-6 and TRBJ2-7; 12 bases map to TRBD1. V was clipped by 5 bases and J by 4 bases; unmatched bases: 6. There are 15 residues in the CDR3. Germline V gene sequence: CDR1 MNHNY, CDR2 SVGAGI (reference sequence).

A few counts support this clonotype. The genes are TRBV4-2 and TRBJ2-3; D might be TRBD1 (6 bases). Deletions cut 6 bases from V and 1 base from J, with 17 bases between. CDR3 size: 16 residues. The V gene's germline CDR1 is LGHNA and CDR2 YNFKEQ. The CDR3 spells CASRGHTHEGTDTQYF. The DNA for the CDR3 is TGTGCCAGCAGGGGACACACCCACGAGGGCACAGATACGCAGTATTTT.

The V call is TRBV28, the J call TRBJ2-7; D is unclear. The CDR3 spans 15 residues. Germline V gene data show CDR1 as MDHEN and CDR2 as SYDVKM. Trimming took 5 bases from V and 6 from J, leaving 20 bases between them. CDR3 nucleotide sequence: TGTGCCAGCAGTCTACACACCGAACCACCCCGCGAGCAGTACTTC. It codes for CASSLHTEPPREQYF. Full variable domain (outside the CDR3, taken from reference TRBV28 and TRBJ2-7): DVKVTQSSRYLVKRTGEKVFLECVQDMDHENMFWYRQDPGLGLRLIYFSYDVKMKEKGDIPEGYSVSREKKERFSLILESASTNQTSMYLCASSLHTEPPREQYFGPGTRLTVT.

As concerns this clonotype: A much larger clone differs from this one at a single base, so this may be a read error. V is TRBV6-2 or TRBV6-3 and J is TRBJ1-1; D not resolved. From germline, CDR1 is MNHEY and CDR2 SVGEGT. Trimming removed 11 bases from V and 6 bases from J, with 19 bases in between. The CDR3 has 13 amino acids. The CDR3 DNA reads TGTGCCCGCTTCGCCAGTACTTGGGCTGAAGCTTTCTTT. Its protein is CARFASTWAEAFF.

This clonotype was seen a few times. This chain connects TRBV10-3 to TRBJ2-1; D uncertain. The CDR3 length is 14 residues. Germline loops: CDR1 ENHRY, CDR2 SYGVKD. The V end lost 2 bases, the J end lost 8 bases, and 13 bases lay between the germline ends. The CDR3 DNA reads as TGTGCCATCAGTGAGGCGGTACTTAGGGATGAGCAGTTCTTC. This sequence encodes CAISEAVLRDEQFF.

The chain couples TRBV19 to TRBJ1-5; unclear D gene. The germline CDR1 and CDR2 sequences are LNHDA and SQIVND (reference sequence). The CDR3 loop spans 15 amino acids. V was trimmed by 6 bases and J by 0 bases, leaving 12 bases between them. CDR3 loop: CASRRFRNSNQPQHF. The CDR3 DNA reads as TGTGCCAGTAGAAGGTTCAGAAATAGCAATCAGCCCCAGCATTTT.

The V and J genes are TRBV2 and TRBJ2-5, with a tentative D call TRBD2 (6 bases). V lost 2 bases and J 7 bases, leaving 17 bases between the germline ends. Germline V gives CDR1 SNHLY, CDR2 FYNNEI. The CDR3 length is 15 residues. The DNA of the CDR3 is TGTGCCAGCAGTGAAACGGAGGGCACCTACGGGACCCAGTACTTC. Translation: CASSETEGTYGTQYF.

The CDR3: CASSLMGDSYEQYF. The CDR3 DNA sequence: TGCGCCAGCAGCTTGATGGGCGACTCCTACGAGCAGTACTTC. The rearrangement links TRBV5-1 to TRBJ2-7; D ambiguous. Germline loops: CDR1 SGHRS, CDR2 YFSETQ. Trimming stripped 1 base from V and 0 bases from J, with 8 bases between. The CDR3 spans 14 residues.

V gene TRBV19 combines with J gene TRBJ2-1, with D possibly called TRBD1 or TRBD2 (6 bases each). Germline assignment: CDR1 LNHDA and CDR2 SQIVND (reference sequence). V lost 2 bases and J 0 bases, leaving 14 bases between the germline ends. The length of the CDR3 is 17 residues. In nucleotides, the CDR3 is TGTGCCAGTAGTATAAATTGGGGGGCGAGCTCCTACAATGAGCAGTTCTTC. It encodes CASSINWGASSYNEQFF.

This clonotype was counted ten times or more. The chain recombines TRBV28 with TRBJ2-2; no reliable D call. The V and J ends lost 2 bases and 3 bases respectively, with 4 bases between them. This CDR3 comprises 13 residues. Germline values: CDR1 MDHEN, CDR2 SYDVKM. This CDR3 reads CASSLADTGELFF. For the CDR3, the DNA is TGTGCCAGCAGTTTAGCCGACACCGGGGAGCTGTTTTTT.